Below, 8 T cell receptor beta chains from the same sample are listed, as sequenced in a study of regulatory T cells in long-lasting Graves disease. Building the TCR beta libraries relied on iRepertoire HTBI primers, and CDR3 regions underwent Arm-PCR. TCRdb reanalysed the multiplex PCR reads using MiXCR and keeps one entry per CDR3 protein. The repertoire holds around 450,000 distinct CDR3 sequences, 14% to 15% seen once, with 16% in the top ten. Time point denoted: newly diagnosed GD, antithyroid drugs for less than 3 months. PBMC-derived RNA was used for the TCR library. These data also featured in a second study, about T cells in Graves' hyperthyroidism and ophthalmopathy.

This specimen consisted of peripheral blood mononuclear cells (PBMCs), obtained at new diagnosis, from a patient treated with antithyroid drugs. All receptors derive from a woman aged 25 to 45 with Graves disease.

This clonotype was observed many times. The chain links TRBV27 to TRBJ2-1; maybe TRBD2 (5 bases). Trimming removed 6 bases from V and 5 bases from J, with 20 bases in between. Germline CDR1 is MNHEY and CDR2 is SMNVEV (reference sequence). The CDR3 totals 16 residues. The CDR3 sequence: CASSPSGAQRNNEQFF. The DNA of the CDR3 is TGTGCCAGCAGCCCCAGCGGTGCCCAGAGGAACAATGAGCAGTTCTTC.

The V call is TRBV12-3 or TRBV12-4, the J call TRBJ2-7; D not resolved. V lost 10 bases, J lost 6 bases, and 13 bases lay in between. This CDR3 region has 11 residues. CDR3 DNA sequence: TGTGCCACCCCCAGGTTTTCCGAGCAGTACTTC. The encoded protein is CATPRFSEQYF.

This clonotype was counted at least ten times. The chain is built from TRBV25-1 and TRBJ1-4, with TRBD1 as a possible D gene (6 bases). Germline V lookup: CDR1 MGHDK, CDR2 SYGVNS. The CDR3 extends over 18 amino acids. Trimming took off 0 bases at V and 5 bases at J, with 19 bases between the two ends. The CDR3 here is CASSEYKTGQPPNEKLFF. In DNA, the CDR3 is TGTGCCAGCAGTGAATATAAGACCGGACAGCCTCCAAATGAAAAACTGTTTTTT.

CDR3 nucleotides: TGCAGCGTCGCCGTCCTACCGAACTATGGCTACACCTTC. Translated: CSVAVLPNYGYTF. This rearrangement joins TRBV29-1 to TRBJ1-2; D gene ambiguous. V shed 6 bases and J shed 2 bases, with 13 bases lying between them. This CDR3 has 13 residues. From germline, CDR1 is SQVTM and CDR2 ANQGSEA.

V gene TRBV30 combines with J gene TRBJ2-2; no definite D call. The ends were cut back, 4 bases at V and 7 bases at J, with 16 bases in the middle. The CDR3 has 14 residues. The germline CDR1 and CDR2 sequences are GTSNPN and SVGIG (reference sequence). The CDR3 DNA is TGTGCCTGGACCTTCAGAAGGGCGATCGGGGAGCTGTTTTTT. Amino acids: CAWTFRRAIGELFF.

This clonotype was counted at least ten times. The chain carries TRBV28 and TRBJ2-7; D is perhaps TRBD2 (6 bases). This CDR3 contains 13 residues. Germline V gives CDR1 MDHEN, CDR2 SYDVKM. V was cut by 5 bases and J by 2 bases, with 10 bases left in between. The CDR3 reads CASSRDLAYEQYF. In DNA, the CDR3 is TGTGCCAGCAGTAGGGACTTGGCCTACGAGCAGTACTTC.

This clonotype appeared many times. Germline is not matched at one junction end, which may reflect a read error. This chain connects TRBV27 to TRBJ2-5, with a possible D match to TRBD2 (6 bases). The CDR3 is 13 residues long. Germline V gene lookup returns CDR1 MNHEY and CDR2 SMNVEV (reference sequence). The CDR3 nucleotides are TGTGCCAGCAGCTTATACCGGGGGGAGACCCAGTACTTC. Its translation is CASSLYRGETQYF.

This clonotype was detected many times. The gene calls are TRBV20-1 and TRBJ1-1, with unresolved D. Trimming cost V 0 bases and J 0 bases, with 11 bases left between them. Germline values: CDR1 DFQATT, CDR2 SNEGSKA (reference sequence). The CDR3 spans 15 residues. The CDR3, as DNA: TGCAGTGCTAGAGAAGGACGGAGATTGAACACTGAAGCTTTCTTT. This gives the protein CSAREGRRLNTEAFF.